This passage covers 6 T cell receptor beta chains from one sample sequenced in a study of T-cell reconstitution after alpha-beta-depleted transplantation in children (TCRdb year 2016). What the treatment or condition label conveys for this sample: allogeneic hematopoietic cell transplantation with graft depleted of TCRalphabeta T cells and CD19 B cells. Library preparation used PCR. Sequencing used an Illumina HiSeq 2500. TCR libraries were prepared with molecular barcoding, using unique molecular identifiers to normalize TCRbeta repertoire quantification. TCRdb trimmed the raw reads at Q25, called clones with MiXCR and kept productive beta chains. For every CDR3 protein sequence, its rows merge into one entry that carries the most common genes and DNA. The sample data list approximately 800,000 distinct CDR3 sequences, and approximately 15% of these were observed just once. The ten largest clones take up roughly 5% of the sample.

The material was PBMCs, mostly from graft donor cells, obtained 360 days after TCRalphabeta/CD19-depleted stem cell transplant. Receptor source: a male patient younger than 18 who had a stem cell transplant for acute lymphoblastic leukemia, so the T cells may come from the graft donor.

This clonotype occurred a few times. J is TRBJ2-7 and V is TRBV3-1; D possibly corresponds to TRBD2 (6 bases). Germline V gene lookup returns CDR1 LGHDT and CDR2 YNNKEL (reference sequence). Trimming pared 4 bases from V and 2 bases from J, leaving 12 bases between. The CDR3 runs 14 residues. CDR3 residues: CASSRGDPAYEQYF. CDR3 coding DNA: TGTGCCAGCAGCCGCGGGGACCCCGCCTACGAGCAGTACTTC.

The V gene is TRBV11-1, the J gene TRBJ1-2, with 11 bases matching TRBD1. CDR3 size: 19 residues. V lost 2 bases to trimming and J lost 2 bases; unmatched junction nucleotides: 13. Germline CDR1 SGHAT, CDR2 FQDESV (reference sequence). The CDR3, as DNA: TGTGCCAGCAGCTTACAGGGGAGGACAGGGGGCCTTTCAAACTATGGCTACACCTTC. This gives the protein CASSLQGRTGGLSNYGYTF.

This clonotype was observed a handful of times. The chain uses TRBV12-3 or TRBV12-4 and TRBJ2-7; unclear D gene. V lost 6 bases, J lost 7 bases, and 13 bases lay in between. The CDR3 is made up of 12 amino acids. The DNA of the CDR3 is TGTGCCAGCAGCACGGCTTCCTTGGAGCAGTACTTC. It codes for CASSTASLEQYF.

This clonotype was counted many times. J is TRBJ1-5 and V is TRBV10-3; tentatively, D is TRBD1 (5 bases). The CDR3 contains 16 residues. Trimming stripped 0 bases from V and 4 bases from J, with 13 bases between. The germline V gene has CDR1 ENHRY and CDR2 SYGVKD. CDR3 sequence reads: CAISESIGVGNQPQHF. Written as DNA, the CDR3 is TGTGCCATCAGTGAGTCGATAGGGGTGGGAAATCAGCCCCAGCATTTT.

This clonotype was recorded at least ten times. This chain uses TRBV28 with TRBJ1-2; 7 bases align to TRBD1. V shed 2 bases, J shed 5 bases, and the junction held 5 bases outside the gene matches. This CDR3 spans 14 amino acids. Germline V gives CDR1 MDHEN, CDR2 SYDVKM. The CDR3 region has the DNA TGTGCCAGCAGTTTAACTGGGACAGCTTATGGCTACACCTTC. It codes for CASSLTGTAYGYTF.

This clonotype showed up many times. The chain recombines TRBV4-2 with TRBJ2-7; D not resolved. V was cut by 0 bases and J by 3 bases, with 9 bases left in between. The CDR3 sequence is 14 residues long. Germline CDR1 reads LGHNA; CDR2 reads YNFKEQ. The CDR3: CASSQDVDSYEQYF. The CDR3 DNA sequence: TGTGCCAGCAGCCAAGATGTAGATAGCTACGAGCAGTACTTC.